These 26 T cell receptor beta chains came from one sample sequenced in a study of blood T cell repertoires in COVID-19. TCRdb's copy holds only in-frame clones and misses some; the assay was immunoSEQ multiplex PCR. Among about 140,000 clones listed, 81% were seen once. Material for sequencing was peripheral blood. Source of these receptors: a woman aged 60-75 years with active or convalescent COVID-19.

Here the CDR3 reads CASRALAPIYGYTF. DNA for the CDR3: TGTGCCAGCAGGGCCTTAGCCCCAATCTATGGCTACACCTTC. This chain uses TRBV28 with TRBJ1-2; no clear D gene. Germline CDR1 MDHEN, CDR2 SYDVKM. With 6 bases removed from V and 4 bases from J, the gap between germline ends came to 15 bases. The CDR3 runs to 14 residues.

The rearrangement links TRBV27 to TRBJ2-7; D not certain. The CDR3 totals 11 residues. Germline CDR1 is MNHEY and CDR2 is SMNVEV (reference sequence). V shed 5 bases and J shed 5 bases, with 7 bases lying between them. CDR3 in DNA: TGTGCCAGCAGTGACAAACACGAGCAGTACGTC. Protein product: CASSDKHEQYV.

The J gene is TRBJ2-1, the V gene TRBV19; TRBD2 is a possible D gene (6 bases). CDR3 size: 15 residues. Trimming left V 6 bases short and J 0 bases short, with 12 bases between. Per germline, CDR1 LNHDA and CDR2 SQIVND (reference sequence). For the CDR3, the DNA is TGTGCCAGTAGGACTAGGGAAAGCTCCTACAATGAGCAGTTCTTC. Translation: CASRTRESSYNEQFF.

The chain is built from TRBV19 and TRBJ2-1; D is perhaps TRBD2 (6 bases). V was clipped by 3 bases and J by 4 bases, with 10 bases between them. Germline V gene data show CDR1 as LNHDA and CDR2 as SQIVND (reference sequence). The CDR3 loop spans 14 amino acids. CDR3 amino acids: CASSIGGAYNEQFF. DNA for the CDR3: TGTGCCAGTAGTATCGGAGGGGCATACAATGAGCAGTTCTTC.

This clone has ten or more counts. The V gene is TRBV28, the J gene TRBJ1-4, with D uncertain. Germline CDR1 and CDR2: MDHEN and SYDVKM. V lost 5 bases, J lost 0 bases, and 4 bases lay in between. The CDR3 is made up of 13 amino acids. The CDR3 region is CASSPATNEKLFF. The DNA for the CDR3 is TGTGCCAGCAGTCCTGCAACTAATGAAAAACTGTTTTTT.

This clone has just one count. This sequence joins TRBV18 and TRBJ2-5; D not certain. Between the trimmed V and J ends, which lost 0 bases and 4 bases, there was a span of 3 bases. CDR1 is KGHSH, CDR2 LQKENI, per germline. The CDR3 has 12 amino acids. CDR3 in DNA: TGTGCCAGCTCACCACCGGCAGAGACCCAGTACTTC. It codes for CASSPPAETQYF.

There are a few counts of this clone. The V and J genes are TRBV6-2 or TRBV6-3 and TRBJ1-5; a possible D gene is TRBD1 (5 bases). The length of the CDR3 is 14 residues. Germline CDR1 is MNHEY and CDR2 is SVGEGT. Trimming left V 10 bases short and J 7 bases short, with 20 bases between. The CDR3, as DNA: TGTGCCACCGGCCCCGGGGGGGGGACGCAGCCCCAGCATTTT. It yields the protein CATGPGGGTQPQHF.

The chain recombines TRBV10-3 with TRBJ1-1; D possibly corresponds to TRBD1 (5 bases). The CDR3 is made up of 14 amino acids. Per germline, CDR1 ENHRY and CDR2 SYGVKD. V lost 3 bases and J 4 bases, leaving 12 bases between the germline ends. The CDR3 DNA follows: TGTGCCATCAGTGAAGGGGCGCCGGGCACTGAAGCTTTCTTT. This sequence encodes CAISEGAPGTEAFF.

This chain joins TRBV6-5 and TRBJ2-1; 9 nucleotides match TRBD2. V shed 7 bases and J 8 bases; nucleotides not matched to a gene: 12. The CDR3 sequence is 15 residues long. CDR1 MNHEY and CDR2 SVGAGI come from the germline V gene. DNA for the CDR3: TGTGCCAGCACAGAGGGCGGGGGGGCTGGCGATGAGCAGTTCTTC. Its translation is CASTEGGGAGDEQFF.

The J gene is TRBJ1-5, the V gene TRBV19; 9 bases align to TRBD1. Per germline, CDR1 LNHDA and CDR2 SQIVND (reference sequence). J was trimmed by 4 bases and V by 4 bases; bases with no gene match: 8. This CDR3 comprises 16 residues. The chain's CDR3 is CASSTIRQGVNQPQHF. The CDR3 region has the DNA TGTGCCAGTAGTACAATAAGACAGGGGGTAAATCAGCCCCAGCATTTT. Full variable domain (rest looked up from reference TRBV19 and TRBJ1-5): DGGITQSPKYLFRKEGQNVTLSCEQNLNHDAMYWYRQDPGQGLRLIYYSQIVNDFQKGDIAEGYSVSREKKESFPLTVTSAQKNPTAFYLCASSTIRQGVNQPQHFGDGTRLSIL.

The chain joins TRBV28 to TRBJ2-7; D perhaps matches TRBD2 (6 bases). The CDR3 consists of 12 residues. Germline V CDR1 and CDR2: MDHEN, SYDVKM. V shed 2 bases and J shed 8 bases, with 10 bases lying between them. The CDR3 DNA is TGTGCCAGCAGTTTACAGACTAGACAGCAGTACTTC. This encodes CASSLQTRQQYF.

This clone was recorded only once. CDR3 DNA sequence: TGTGCCATCAGTGTATCAGGGGACAATCAGCCCCAGCATTTT. Residues: CAISVSGDNQPQHF. The gene calls are TRBV10-3 and TRBJ1-5, with D perhaps matching TRBD1 (6 bases). The germline CDR1 and CDR2 sequences are ENHRY and SYGVKD. The germline V and J ends were trimmed by 4 bases and 3 bases, with 10 bases remaining between them. This CDR3 comprises 14 residues.

This chain links TRBV5-6 with TRBJ2-6; weak D call: TRBD2 (6 bases). V was pared by 2 bases and J by 3 bases, with 12 bases between. Germline CDR1 and CDR2: SGHDT and YYEEEE. The CDR3 extends over 16 amino acids. The CDR3 here is CASSFTGVFGANVLTF. The CDR3 coding sequence is TGTGCCAGCAGCTTTACGGGGGTCTTTGGGGCCAACGTCCTGACTTTC.

V is TRBV19 and J is TRBJ2-5, with TRBD1 identical over 12 bases. The CDR3 has 15 residues. V gave up 5 bases and J gave up 6 bases; unmatched junction bases: 7. Germline V CDR1 and CDR2: LNHDA, SQIVND (reference sequence). CDR3 nucleotides: TGTGCCAGTAGTCGGGGACAGGGGGCCATGAAGACCCAGTACTTC. It yields the protein CASSRGQGAMKTQYF.

The sample holds one count of this clone. The chain couples TRBV9 to TRBJ2-3; 9 bases map to TRBD2. The CDR3 runs 17 residues. Trimming cost V 4 bases and J 6 bases; bases outside gene matches: 15. CDR1 is SGDLS, CDR2 YYNGEE, per germline. The CDR3 is CASSPSFGRGGLDTQYF. As DNA, the CDR3 is TGTGCCAGCAGCCCTTCTTTCGGGCGGGGGGGCCTCGATACGCAGTATTTT.

This chain connects TRBV7-9 to TRBJ2-2; a weak D match, TRBD1 (6 bases). CDR3 length: 19 residues. V was shortened by 3 bases and J by 1 base, with 21 bases between the two germline ends. Germline values: CDR1 SEHNR, CDR2 FQNEAQ (reference sequence). DNA of the CDR3: TGTGCCAGCAGCTTTACGCTAGGACAGTCATTTCTGAACACCGGGGAGCTGTTTTTT. Translated: CASSFTLGQSFLNTGELFF.

The chain joins TRBV5-1 to TRBJ2-7, with D possibly matching TRBD1 (6 bases). The germline V gene encodes CDR1 SGHRS and CDR2 YFSETQ. The V end was cut by 4 bases, the J end by 0 bases, with 14 bases between. The CDR3 totals 15 residues. The CDR3 reads CASSPGTPSSYEQYF. The CDR3 region has the DNA TGCGCCAGCAGCCCCGGGACACCGAGCTCCTACGAGCAGTACTTC.

V and J are TRBV2 and TRBJ2-7, with 10 bases that match TRBD2. This CDR3 is 15 amino acids long. The germline V gene has CDR1 SNHLY and CDR2 FYNNEI. The V segment lost 4 bases and the J segment 3 bases; nucleotides outside the gene matches: 6. The CDR3 is CASSGPAGGNYEQYV. The CDR3 DNA reads as TGTGCCAGCAGTGGACCAGCGGGGGGGAACTACGAGCAGTACGTC.

The rearrangement joins TRBV5-6 to TRBJ2-5; 7 nucleotides match TRBD2. J was trimmed by 3 bases and V by 4 bases; bases with no gene match: 6. The CDR3 has 14 amino acids. Per the germline V gene, CDR1 is SGHDT and CDR2 is YYEEEE. CDR3 protein: CASSGDYGEETQYF. The CDR3, as DNA: TGTGCCAGCAGCGGGGACTACGGGGAAGAGACCCAGTACTTC.

This chain uses TRBV6-1 with TRBJ2-5, with 9 bases matching TRBD1. Germline CDR1 is MNHNS and CDR2 is SASEGT. The CDR3 runs 16 residues. The V and J ends lost 4 bases and 2 bases, in that order; junction bases with no gene match: 8. The CDR3 reads CASSGEDRGFQETQYF. The CDR3 bases are TGTGCCAGCAGTGGGGAGGACAGGGGATTTCAAGAGACCCAGTACTTC.

The DNA for the CDR3 is TGTGCCAGCTCACCGGCTATACAGGGCCCCTGGGAAAAACTGTTTTTT. Its translation is CASSPAIQGPWEKLFF. V and J are TRBV18 and TRBJ1-4; tentatively, D is TRBD1 (6 bases). Trimming took off 3 bases at V and 8 bases at J, with 19 bases between the two ends. The CDR3 covers 16 residues. Germline lookup yields CDR1 KGHSH and CDR2 LQKENI.

The CDR3: CATSRRGTAGNTIYF. DNA of the CDR3: TGTGCCACCAGCAGGCGCGGGACAGCTGGAAACACCATATATTTT. The V and J genes are TRBV15 and TRBJ1-3; TRBD1 aligns across 7 bases. The CDR3 spans 15 residues. The germline gives CDR1 LNHNV, CDR2 YYDKDF (reference sequence). V was pared by 3 bases and J by 2 bases, with 4 bases of the junction left unmatched.

The chain recombines TRBV27 with TRBJ2-3, with 9 positions matching TRBD2. V gave up 4 bases and J gave up 4 bases; unmatched junction bases: 6. CDR3 length: 15 amino acids. The germline V gene has CDR1 MNHEY and CDR2 SMNVEV (reference sequence). DNA of the CDR3: TGTGCCAGCAGTTCCCCGGGACTAGCCCCAGATACGCAGTATTTT. Translated: CASSSPGLAPDTQYF.

The chain joins TRBV6-5 to TRBJ1-1, with TRBD1 matching 7 bases. CDR3 length: 15 amino acids. V lost 5 bases to trimming and J lost 3 bases; unmatched junction nucleotides: 9. Germline V gene data show CDR1 as MNHEY and CDR2 as SVGAGI. CDR3: CASSPVDRVDTEAFF. The CDR3 DNA reads as TGTGCCAGCAGTCCCGTAGACAGGGTCGACACTGAAGCTTTCTTT.

A remark on this clone: Different DNA sequences within this sample yield the same CDR3. The rearrangement joins TRBV7-8 to TRBJ2-3, with D possibly being TRBD1 (6 bases). The germline V gene encodes CDR1 SGHVS and CDR2 FQNEAQ. Trimming left V 1 base short and J 2 bases short, with 13 bases between. The length of the CDR3 is 16 residues. The CDR3 protein is CASSLVSGQSTDTQYF. Written as DNA, the CDR3 is TGTGCCAGCAGCTTAGTTTCCGGACAGTCCACAGATACGCAGTATTTT.

The chain recombines TRBV4-1 with TRBJ2-5, with 11 positions matching TRBD1. Germline V CDR1 and CDR2: MGHRA, YSYEKL. The V segment lost 4 bases and the J segment 4 bases; nucleotides outside the gene matches: 5. The CDR3 runs 15 residues. CDR3: CASSLGTGGAETQYF. The CDR3 DNA follows: TGCGCCAGCAGCCTGGGGACAGGGGGGGCAGAGACCCAGTACTTC.